The following is a TCR beta chain sequence with its context. The data belong to a study of blood T cell repertoires in COVID-19. Study context: The origin of the acute and convalescent COVID-19 samples was the United States, Italy and Spain. The analysed material was cDNA or gDNA that came from T cells, B-cell-depleted T cells, or PBMCs.

Original processing methods: Reference gene primer amplification gave estimated nucleated cell counts. Profiled with immunoSEQ multiplex PCR; TCRdb holds only in-frame clones, not every one. V, J and clone size are those of that table, while D and trimming were read from the DNA. The data contain roughly 68,000 clones, approximately 88% of them seen just once; the ten biggest clones take up approximately 28%. V lost 0 bases and J 2 bases, leaving 19 bases between the germline ends. The CDR3 is made up of 18 amino acids. CDR1 and CDR2 (germline): LGHDT, YNNKEL (reference sequence). The V call is TRBV3-1 (or the pseudogene TRBV3-2), the J call TRBJ2-5, with D perhaps TRBD2 (6 bases). Specimen: peripheral blood. This sequence originates from a man aged 45-60 years with acute or convalescent COVID-19. The CDR3 DNA sequence: TGTGCCAGCAGCCAAGAATTTATTAGGAGGGTTGGACAAGAGACCCAGTACTTC. This gives the protein CASSQEFIRRVGQETQYF.